This is a list of T cell receptor beta chains from one sample in a study of post-analysis software for immune sequencing data. TCRdb reprocessed the PCR reads with MiXCR, giving one entry per CDR3 protein. This table has over 150,000 distinct CDR3 sequences, about 37% appearing once. The sample was blood, taken after autologous hematopoietic stem cell transplantation. These receptors were taken from a girl aged 5-17 years with multiple sclerosis. CDR3s include the opening cysteine and the closing phenylalanine or tryptophan. The order of the fields is CDR3 length, D gene, clone size, J gene, V gene, CDR3 protein, CDR3 DNA. D genes are given only for firm matches. Size tells how often a clone was seen (once, few, many) or the class of an expanded clone, and some rows leave it out.

13,TRBD1,-,TRBJ2-5,TRBV24-1,CATRGTGTETQYF,TGTGCCACCAGGGGGACAGGGACGGAGACCCAGTACTTC
15,TRBD2,few,TRBJ2-3,TRBV20-1,CSATALAGVTDTQYF,TGCAGTGCTACCGCACTAGCGGGAGTAACAGATACGCAGTATTTT
14,-,few,TRBJ2-1,TRBV5-1,CASSHVVGTEEQFF,TGCGCCAGCAGCCACGTGGTTGGGACGGAAGAGCAGTTCTTC
17,TRBD1,-,TRBJ1-5,TRBV29-1,CSVGGQGEAYSNQPQHF,TGCAGCGTTGGGGGACAGGGGGAGGCTTATAGCAATCAGCCCCAGCATTTT
16,TRBD1,-,TRBJ2-7,TRBV14,CASSPMTGLISYEQYF,TGTGCCAGCAGCCCTATGACAGGGCTCATCTCCTACGAGCAGTACTTC
12,-,once,TRBJ2-2,TRBV2,CASMTVTGELFF,TGTGCCAGCATGACAGTCACCGGGGAGCTGTTTTTT
16,TRBD2,-,TRBJ2-4,TRBV28,CASSSIAGGRKNIQYF,TGTGCCAGCAGTTCAATAGCGGGAGGCCGCAAAAACATTCAGTACTTC
14,-,few,TRBJ1-2,TRBV20-1,CSALKDAGASGYTF,TGCAGTGCCCTAAAAGACGCGGGGGCTAGTGGCTACACCTTC
13,-,-,TRBJ2-5,TRBV6-2/TRBV6-3,CASKPTGSETQYF,TGTGCCAGCAAACCTACAGGGTCGGAGACCCAGTACTTC
14,TRBD2,few,TRBJ2-7,TRBV6-2/TRBV6-3,CASSWGLAGYEQYF,TGTGCCAGCAGCTGGGGACTAGCGGGTTACGAGCAGTACTTC
17,TRBD1,-,TRBJ2-7,TRBV3-1,CASSQTQQGKNSYEQYF,TGTGCCAGCAGCCAGACGCAACAGGGGAAAAACTCCTACGAGCAGTACTTC
14,TRBD2,few,TRBJ2-3,TRBV5-1,CASSPGLQTDTQYF,TGCGCCAGCAGCCCGGGACTACAGACAGATACGCAGTATTTT
13,-,-,TRBJ2-7,TRBV6-5,CASSSTGGGEQYF,TGTGCCAGCAGTTCCACCGGAGGGGGCGAGCAGTACTTC
17,-,-,TRBJ2-7,TRBV5-1,CASSLTGQPYPSYEQYF,TGCGCCAGCAGCTTGACAGGACAGCCTTATCCTTCCTACGAGCAGTACTTC
13,TRBD1,many,TRBJ2-7,TRBV6-1,CASTLQTGYEQYF,TGTGCCAGCACCCTACAGACAGGGTACGAGCAGTACTTC
16,TRBD1,-,TRBJ2-2,TRBV7-6,CASSLAPGQGTGELFF,TGTGCCAGCAGCTTAGCGCCGGGACAGGGCACCGGGGAGCTGTTTTTT
12,TRBD1,few,TRBJ1-2,TRBV20-1,CSAIYRGDGYTF,TGCAGTGCGATCTACAGGGGCGATGGCTACACCTTC